Each of the 8 T cell receptor beta chains below was sequenced from the same sample in a study of shared clonotypes between healthy human individuals. Clones were sequenced by immunoSEQ multiplex PCR, and TCRdb holds only the in-frame ones, with some missing. The sample includes 450,000 to 500,000 clones, almost 80% of them seen just once. The sample consisted of PBMCs. These receptor sequences come from a woman in her forties in good health. Some clones in this sample may be carry-over from other donors' samples.

The chain is built from TRBV7-9 and TRBJ1-3; D gene uncertain. This CDR3 contains 14 residues. Germline V gene lookup returns CDR1 SEHNR and CDR2 FQNEAQ (reference sequence). V lost 5 bases and J 0 bases, leaving 8 bases between the germline ends. DNA of the CDR3: TGTGCCAGCAGCCCCATGGGCTCTGGAAACACCATATATTTT. Translating gives CASSPMGSGNTIYF.

J is TRBJ2-2 and V is TRBV19; TRBD2 agrees at 12 bases. J gave up 4 bases and V 5 bases, and 5 bases lay outside the gene matches. The CDR3 totals 16 residues. From germline, CDR1 is LNHDA and CDR2 SQIVND (reference sequence). CDR3 coding DNA: TGTGCCAGTAGTCGGACTAGCGGGACCCTCACCGGGGAGCTGTTTTTT. Its protein product is CASSRTSGTLTGELFF. The full variable domain, in which reference TRBV19 and TRBJ2-2 provide the parts outside the CDR3, is DGGITQSPKYLFRKEGQNVTLSCEQNLNHDAMYWYRQDPGQGLRLIYYSQIVNDFQKGDIAEGYSVSREKKESFPLTVTSAQKNPTAFYLCASSRTSGTLTGELFFGEGSRLTVL.

The chain joins TRBV5-8 to TRBJ2-2; TRBD2 might be the D (6 bases). The CDR3 loop spans 17 amino acids. The V gene's germline CDR1 is SGHTS and CDR2 YDEGEE. Trimming pared 4 bases from V and 2 bases from J, leaving 18 bases between. The CDR3 nucleotides are TGTGCCAGCAGCCCCCGGAGGGGCCCATTAAACACCGGGGAGCTGTTTTTT. This gives the protein CASSPRRGPLNTGELFF.

With regard to this clone: The sample holds other DNA sequences that translate to the same CDR3. The chain recombines TRBV2 with TRBJ2-1; D is ambiguous. This CDR3 contains 13 residues. CDR1 SNHLY and CDR2 FYNNEI come from the germline V gene. The ends were cut back, 4 bases at V and 6 bases at J, with 10 bases in the middle. CDR3: CASSVGLRNEQFF. CDR3 DNA sequence: TGTGCCAGCAGTGTAGGCCTTCGCAATGAGCAGTTCTTC. Full variable domain (missing parts from reference TRBV2 and TRBJ2-1): EPEVTQTPSHQVTQMGQEVILRCVPISNHLYFYWYRQILGQKVEFLVSFYNNEISEKSEIFDDQFSVERPDGSNFTLKIRSTKLEDSAMYFCASSVGLRNEQFFGPGTRLTVL.

This clone came up a few times. It differs at one base from a far larger clone, so likely a read error. The chain has TRBV29-1 and TRBJ1-2; D ambiguous. The length of the CDR3 is 11 residues. CDR1 and CDR2 (germline): SQVTM, ANQGSEA. The germline V and J ends were trimmed by 7 bases and 3 bases, with 9 bases remaining between them. DNA of the CDR3: TGCAGCGAGTCCTCAGACTATGGCTACACCTTC. This gives the protein CSESSDYGYTF.

CDR3 in DNA: TGTGCCAGTAGTATAGCGGCACTGTCGCCATCCTACGAGCAGTACTTC. Translating it yields CASSIAALSPSYEQYF. The V and J genes are TRBV19 and TRBJ2-7; unclear D gene. V lost 1 base and J lost 1, with 14 bases in between. The germline V gene encodes CDR1 LNHDA and CDR2 SQIVND (reference sequence). The CDR3 spans 16 residues.

The rearrangement joins TRBV10-3 to TRBJ2-7, with TRBD2 matching over 9 bases. Trimming cost V 8 bases and J 4 bases; bases outside gene matches: 6. Germline V gene sequence: CDR1 ENHRY, CDR2 SYGVKD. This CDR3 region has 13 residues. The CDR3: CAIRREGLYEQYF. The DNA for the CDR3 is TGTGCCATCCGGCGGGAGGGCCTTTACGAGCAGTACTTC.

As for this clone: Other DNA sequences within the sample encode an identical CDR3. V is TRBV18 and J is TRBJ1-1; possible D gene TRBD1, 6 bases. The ends were cut back, 3 bases at V and 4 bases at J, with 12 bases in the middle. The germline gives CDR1 KGHSH, CDR2 LQKENI. The CDR3 extends over 14 amino acids. CDR3 sequence reads: CASSPEGGGTEAFF. CDR3 coding DNA: TGTGCCAGCTCACCTGAGGGGGGGGGCACTGAAGCTTTCTTT. The full variable domain, its missing parts supplied by reference TRBV18 and TRBJ1-1, is NAGVMQNPRHLVRRRGQEARLRCSPMKGHSHVYWYRQLPEEGLKFMVYLQKENIIDESGMPKERFSAEFPKEGPSILRIQQVVRGDSAAYFCASSPEGGGTEAFFGQGTRLTVV.